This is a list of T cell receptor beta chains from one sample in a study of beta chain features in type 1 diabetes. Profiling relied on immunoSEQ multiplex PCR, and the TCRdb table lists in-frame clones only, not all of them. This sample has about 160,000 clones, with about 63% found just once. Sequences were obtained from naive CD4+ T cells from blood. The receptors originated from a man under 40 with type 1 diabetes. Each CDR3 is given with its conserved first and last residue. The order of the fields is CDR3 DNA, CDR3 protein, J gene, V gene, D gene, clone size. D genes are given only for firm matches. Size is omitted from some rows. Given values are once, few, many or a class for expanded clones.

DNA: TGCGCCAGCAGCCAAGACTTATCGAACACTGAAGCTTTCTTT; CDR3: CASSQDLSNTEAFF; J: TRBJ1-1; V: TRBV4-1; D: .; size: .
DNA: TGTGCCTGGAGTAGGACTAGCGGGGGGCCAGATACGCAGTATTTT; CDR3: CAWSRTSGGPDTQYF; J: TRBJ2-3; V: TRBV30; D: TRBD2; size: once
DNA: TGTGCCAGCAGTGACGGGCTAGGGGGTGAGCAGTTCTTC; CDR3: CASSDGLGGEQFF; J: TRBJ2-1; V: TRBV2; D: .; size: .
DNA: TGTGCCAGCAGTTACGGGCAGAAGAACACAGATACGCAGTATTTT; CDR3: CASSYGQKNTDTQYF; J: TRBJ2-3; V: TRBV6-5; D: .; size: .
DNA: TGTGCCGGACTCAAGCAGTACTTC; CDR3: CAGLKQYF; J: TRBJ2-7; V: TRBV18; D: .; size: .
DNA: TGCGCCAGAAGCCCTGGCGGCGAGCAGTACTTC; CDR3: CARSPGGEQYF; J: TRBJ2-7; V: TRBV4-3; D: .; size: .
DNA: TGCGCCAGCAGCCAAGAACCCGGGACAAACTCCTACAATGAGCAGTTCTTC; CDR3: CASSQEPGTNSYNEQFF; J: TRBJ2-1; V: TRBV4-3; D: .; size: .
DNA: TGTGCCAGCAGCCCCGGACAGGGGGCGGTTAATGAGCAGTTCTTC; CDR3: CASSPGQGAVNEQFF; J: TRBJ2-1; V: TRBV28; D: TRBD1; size: .
DNA: TGCGCCAGCAGCCCCGGTCTGGGGACAAACATTCAGTACTTC; CDR3: CASSPGLGTNIQYF; J: TRBJ2-4; V: TRBV10-1; D: .; size: .
DNA: TGTGCCAGCAGACTGGACAGGAGCTCTGGAAACACCATATATTTT; CDR3: CASRLDRSSGNTIYF; J: TRBJ1-3; V: TRBV2; D: TRBD1; size: .
DNA: TGTGCCAGCAGTTACGGACAGGGGGCATCGGAAGAGACCCAGTACTTC; CDR3: CASSYGQGASEETQYF; J: TRBJ2-5; V: TRBV6-5; D: TRBD1; size: .
DNA: TGCGCCAGCAGCCAAGATTTGGCTGGGGGGTCGGGGCAGTTCTTC; CDR3: CASSQDLAGGSGQFF; J: TRBJ2-1; V: TRBV4-3; D: .; size: .
DNA: TGTGCCAGCAGCTATCGGGTTAGCACAGATACGCAGTATTTT; CDR3: CASSYRVSTDTQYF; J: TRBJ2-3; V: TRBV5-4; D: .; size: .
DNA: TGTGCCAGCAGCTTAGCGGGGACAGGGCCGAATGAAAAACTGTTTTTT; CDR3: CASSLAGTGPNEKLFF; J: TRBJ1-4; V: TRBV7-9; D: TRBD1; size: .
DNA: TGTGCCAGCAGCGCACGGGACTTCGGAGATACGCAGTATTTT; CDR3: CASSARDFGDTQYF; J: TRBJ2-3; V: TRBV9; D: .; size: .
DNA: TGTGCCAGCAGCCTCAGCGGGGACGAGCAGTACTTC; CDR3: CASSLSGDEQYF; J: TRBJ2-7; V: TRBV11-2; D: TRBD2; size: .
DNA: TGTGCCAGCAGCGTAGCCTCGCGGGGGGGCCGGGAGACCCAGTACTTC; CDR3: CASSVASRGGRETQYF; J: TRBJ2-5; V: TRBV9; D: TRBD2; size: .
DNA: TGTGCCAGCAGTTATAGCAATCAGCCCCAGCATTTT; CDR3: CASSYSNQPQHF; J: TRBJ1-5; V: TRBV28; D: .; size: .
DNA: TGCGCCAGCAACCCGGAGCGAGGGGCTGAAGCTTTCTTT; CDR3: CASNPERGAEAFF; J: TRBJ1-1; V: TRBV5-1; D: .; size: .
DNA: TGTGCCAGCAGTCGCAGCTATAATTCACCCCTCCACTTT; CDR3: CASSRSYNSPLHF; J: TRBJ1-6; V: TRBV2; D: .; size: .
DNA: TGTGCCAGCAAGAGTGCAACTAATGAAAAACTGTTTTTT; CDR3: CASKSATNEKLFF; J: TRBJ1-4; V: TRBV5-6; D: .; size: .
DNA: TGTGCCAGCACGCGGGACTCCGCGAACACCGGGGAGCTGTTTTTT; CDR3: CASTRDSANTGELFF; J: TRBJ2-2; V: TRBV2; D: .; size: .
DNA: TGCGCCAGCAGCCTATCCTCGACAGGGATTCCCGTCCGGGATGGCTACACCTTC; CDR3: CASSLSSTGIPVRDGYTF; J: TRBJ1-2; V: TRBV4-1; D: TRBD1; size: once
DNA: TGTGCCATCAGGCTCGGGGGACTAGCGGGGGCCAATACGCAGTATTTT; CDR3: CAIRLGGLAGANTQYF; J: TRBJ2-3; V: TRBV10-3; D: TRBD2; size: few
DNA: TGTGCCAGCAGCTTAGCAAGCAGTCTGAACACCGGGGAGCTGTTTTTT; CDR3: CASSLASSLNTGELFF; J: TRBJ2-2; V: TRBV7-2; D: .; size: .
DNA: TGTGCCAGCAGTTACGGGCAGGCGGACTACGAGCAGTACTTC; CDR3: CASSYGQADYEQYF; J: TRBJ2-7; V: TRBV6-5; D: .; size: .
DNA: TGCAGCGATGCGACAGGGGTTAACTATGGCTACACCTTC; CDR3: CSDATGVNYGYTF; J: TRBJ1-2; V: TRBV29-1; D: TRBD1; size: few
DNA: TGTGCCAGCAGCTTTGGCCCACTAGCGGACTCCTACAATGAGCAGTTCTTC; CDR3: CASSFGPLADSYNEQFF; J: TRBJ2-1; V: TRBV5-4; D: TRBD2; size: .
DNA: TGTGCCAGCTCCCAGGGCAGGGACCAAGAGACCCAGTACTTC; CDR3: CASSQGRDQETQYF; J: TRBJ2-5; V: TRBV18; D: .; size: once
DNA: TGCAGCGTGAAACTGACAGGGGTACTCGTCGAGCAGTACTTC; CDR3: CSVKLTGVLVEQYF; J: TRBJ2-7; V: TRBV29-1; D: TRBD1; size: .
DNA: TGCAGCGCTTCCCAACGGTCGAACACCGGGGAGCTGTTTTTT; CDR3: CSASQRSNTGELFF; J: TRBJ2-2; V: TRBV29-1; D: .; size: .
DNA: TGTGCCAGCAGCGCCGACAGGGGATATTCACCCCTCCACTTT; CDR3: CASSADRGYSPLHF; J: TRBJ1-6; V: TRBV5-4; D: TRBD1; size: few
DNA: TGCAGCGAGACTAGCAGATCGCGGGGAGATACGCAGTATTTT; CDR3: CSETSRSRGDTQYF; J: TRBJ2-3; V: TRBV29-1; D: TRBD2; size: .
DNA: TGCAGCGTTGAAGTTTATTCGGACGATCGCTACACCTTC; CDR3: CSVEVYSDDRYTF; J: TRBJ1-2; V: TRBV29-1; D: .; size: few
DNA: TGTGCCAGCAGCTTATTTACTAGCGGGGTCGAGACCCAGTACTTC; CDR3: CASSLFTSGVETQYF; J: TRBJ2-5; V: TRBV7-9; D: TRBD2; size: .
DNA: TGCGCCAGCAGGGGCTCGGATACTGAAGCTTTCTTT; CDR3: CASRGSDTEAFF; J: TRBJ1-1; V: TRBV23-1; D: .; size: .
DNA: TGTGCCTGGAGTAGTGAGACAGGGGTAACCGAGCAGTACTTC; CDR3: CAWSSETGVTEQYF; J: TRBJ2-7; V: TRBV30; D: TRBD1; size: .
DNA: TGCGCCAGCAGCTTGGAGGGGACAGATAATCAGCCCCAGCATTTT; CDR3: CASSLEGTDNQPQHF; J: TRBJ1-5; V: TRBV5-1; D: TRBD1; size: .
DNA: TGTGCCAGCAGCTTTACAGGGTACAATGAGCAGTTCTTC; CDR3: CASSFTGYNEQFF; J: TRBJ2-1; V: TRBV5-4; D: .; size: .
DNA: TGTGCCAGCCGACAGGTCGAGACCCAGTACTTC; CDR3: CASRQVETQYF; J: TRBJ2-5; V: TRBV2; D: .; size: .
DNA: TGTGCCAGTAGTATCTTTGGGACATCGGACGGCTACACCTTC; CDR3: CASSIFGTSDGYTF; J: TRBJ1-2; V: TRBV19; D: .; size: .
DNA: TGTGCCAGCTCACTAGCGGGCTACAATGAGCAGTTCTTC; CDR3: CASSLAGYNEQFF; J: TRBJ2-1; V: TRBV18; D: TRBD2; size: .
DNA: TGCAGCGTTTTACCCGGGACAGGGAACACTGAAGCTTTCTTT; CDR3: CSVLPGTGNTEAFF; J: TRBJ1-1; V: TRBV29-1; D: TRBD1; size: few
DNA: TGCAGCGTTGAAGTGGGGGGCTCGTGGGGCTACACCTTC; CDR3: CSVEVGGSWGYTF; J: TRBJ1-2; V: TRBV29-1; D: .; size: once
DNA: TGCAGCGTTGGCAGGGACGGGGAGCTGTTTTTT; CDR3: CSVGRDGELFF; J: TRBJ2-2; V: TRBV29-1; D: .; size: .
DNA: TGCAGCACCAAGCCCGACAGGAACACTGAAGCTTTCTTT; CDR3: CSTKPDRNTEAFF; J: TRBJ1-1; V: TRBV29-1; D: .; size: .
DNA: TGCAGCGTTGAAGGCCAGGGGGGAATCGAGACCCAGTACTTC; CDR3: CSVEGQGGIETQYF; J: TRBJ2-5; V: TRBV29-1; D: .; size: .
DNA: TGTGCCTGGACCGGCAGAGACAATCAGCCCCAGCATTTT; CDR3: CAWTGRDNQPQHF; J: TRBJ1-5; V: TRBV30; D: .; size: .
DNA: TGTGCCAGCAGAAAGGTCCTACAGGGTAGCTATGGCTACACCTTC; CDR3: CASRKVLQGSYGYTF; J: TRBJ1-2; V: TRBV6-5; D: .; size: .
DNA: TGTGCCATCAGTGAGTTTGGGTCGAGGGAGACCCAGTACTTC; CDR3: CAISEFGSRETQYF; J: TRBJ2-5; V: TRBV10-3; D: .; size: few